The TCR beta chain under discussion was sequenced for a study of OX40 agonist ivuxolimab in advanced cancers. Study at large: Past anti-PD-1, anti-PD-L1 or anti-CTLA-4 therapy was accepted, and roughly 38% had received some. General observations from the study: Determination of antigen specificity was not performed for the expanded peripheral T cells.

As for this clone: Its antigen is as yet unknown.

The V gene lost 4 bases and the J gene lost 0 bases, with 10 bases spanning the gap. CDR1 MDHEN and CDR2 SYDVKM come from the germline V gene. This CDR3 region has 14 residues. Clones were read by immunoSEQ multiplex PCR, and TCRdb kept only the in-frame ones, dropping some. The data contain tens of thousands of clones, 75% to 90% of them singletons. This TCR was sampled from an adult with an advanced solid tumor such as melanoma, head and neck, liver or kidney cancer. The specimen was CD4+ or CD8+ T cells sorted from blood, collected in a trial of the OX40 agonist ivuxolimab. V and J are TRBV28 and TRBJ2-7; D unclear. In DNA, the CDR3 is TGTGCCAGCAGTTCAACTTCGGGCTCCTACGAGCAGTACTTC. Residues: CASSSTSGSYEQYF.